This TCR beta chain is drawn from a study of CD8 T cells in Susac syndrome. Whole-study context: Sequenced Susac syndrome patients included 5 or 6 with clinically active disease and about eight in remission. Overall study findings and caveats: There was no clonal expansion in the CD4+ T cell repertoires of Susac syndrome.

CDR1 and CDR2 (germline): SEHNR, FQNEAQ (reference sequence). The CDR3 runs to 15 residues. V lost 4 bases to trimming and J lost 0 bases; unmatched junction nucleotides: 6. Reverse transcription used about 0.5 to 1 ug RNA and random hexamers. Multiplex PCR with immunoSEQ amplified the TCR beta CDR3 across 54 Vbeta and 13 Jbeta. TCRdb recomputed calls from the immunoSEQ multiplex PCR reads with MiXCR, one row per CDR3 protein. The sample has about 200,000 distinct CDR3 sequences, around 90% seen once. Negative isolation was used for CD8+ and CD4+ T cells and FACS enrichment for TEMRA cells. Regarding this clonotype: Antigen unknown.

Sequences were obtained from CD4+ T cells from PBMCs. The V and J genes are TRBV7-9 and TRBJ2-7; 7 positions match TRBD2. The TCR originated in a human donor with Susac syndrome. CDR3 residues: CASSSYQRGSYEQYF. CDR3 nucleotide sequence: TGTGCCAGCAGCTCTTACCAGCGGGGCTCCTACGAGCAGTACTTC.